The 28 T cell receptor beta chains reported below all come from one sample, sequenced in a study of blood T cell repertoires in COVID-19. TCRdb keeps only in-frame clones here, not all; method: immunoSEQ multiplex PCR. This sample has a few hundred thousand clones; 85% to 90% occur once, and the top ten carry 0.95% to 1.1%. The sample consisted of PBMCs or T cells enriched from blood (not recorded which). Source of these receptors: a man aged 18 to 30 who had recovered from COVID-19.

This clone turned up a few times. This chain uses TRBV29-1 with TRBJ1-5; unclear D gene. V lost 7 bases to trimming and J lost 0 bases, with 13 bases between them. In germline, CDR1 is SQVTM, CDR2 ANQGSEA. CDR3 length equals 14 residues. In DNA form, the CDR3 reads TGCAGCGCCCAGAGCCAGGATAGCAATCAGCCCCAGCATTTT. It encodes CSAQSQDSNQPQHF.

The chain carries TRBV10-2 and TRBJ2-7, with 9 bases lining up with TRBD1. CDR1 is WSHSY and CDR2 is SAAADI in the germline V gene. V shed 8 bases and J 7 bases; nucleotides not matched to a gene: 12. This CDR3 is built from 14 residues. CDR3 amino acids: CASSSKTGGKEQYF. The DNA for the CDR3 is TGCGCCAGCTCCTCGAAAACAGGGGGCAAAGAGCAGTACTTC.

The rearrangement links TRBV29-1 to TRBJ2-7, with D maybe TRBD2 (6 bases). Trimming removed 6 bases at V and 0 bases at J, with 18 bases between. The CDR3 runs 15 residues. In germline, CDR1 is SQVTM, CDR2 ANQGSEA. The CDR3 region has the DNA TGCAGCGTCTCCACGCCGGGACTGAGCTCCTACGAGCAGTACTTC. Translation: CSVSTPGLSSYEQYF.

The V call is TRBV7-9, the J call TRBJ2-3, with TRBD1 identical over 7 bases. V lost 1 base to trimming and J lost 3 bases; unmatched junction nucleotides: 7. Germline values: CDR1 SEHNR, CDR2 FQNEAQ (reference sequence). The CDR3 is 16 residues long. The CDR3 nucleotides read TGTGCCAGCAGCTTAGTGCCACAGGGGATGACAGATACGCAGTATTTT. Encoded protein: CASSLVPQGMTDTQYF. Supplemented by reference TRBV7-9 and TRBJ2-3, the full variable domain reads DTGVSQNPRHKITKRGQNVTFRCDPISEHNRLYWYRQTLGQGPEFLTYFQNEAQLEKSRLLSDRFSAERPKGSFSTLEIQRTEQGDSAMYLCASSLVPQGMTDTQYFGPGTRLTVL.

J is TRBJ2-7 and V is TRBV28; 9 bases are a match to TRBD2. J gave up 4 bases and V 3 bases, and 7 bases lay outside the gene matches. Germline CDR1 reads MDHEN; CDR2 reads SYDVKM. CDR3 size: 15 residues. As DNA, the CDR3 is TGTGCCAGCAGTTTGGTGGCTAGCGGGAAATACGAGCAGTACTTC. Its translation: CASSLVASGKYEQYF.

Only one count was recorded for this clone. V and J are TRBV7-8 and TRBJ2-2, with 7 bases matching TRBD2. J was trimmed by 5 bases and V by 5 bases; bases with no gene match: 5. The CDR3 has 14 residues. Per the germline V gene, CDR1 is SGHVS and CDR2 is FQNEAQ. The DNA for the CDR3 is TGTGCCAGCAGCCGGACTAGTTCTACCGGGGAGCTGTTTTTT. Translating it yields CASSRTSSTGELFF.

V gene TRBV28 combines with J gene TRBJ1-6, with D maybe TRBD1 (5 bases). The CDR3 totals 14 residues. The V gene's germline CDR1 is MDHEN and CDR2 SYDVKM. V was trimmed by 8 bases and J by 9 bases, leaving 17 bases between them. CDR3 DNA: TGTGCCAGCGTTTGGGGGAGGAGCAGTTCACCCCTCCACTTT. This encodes CASVWGRSSSPLHF.

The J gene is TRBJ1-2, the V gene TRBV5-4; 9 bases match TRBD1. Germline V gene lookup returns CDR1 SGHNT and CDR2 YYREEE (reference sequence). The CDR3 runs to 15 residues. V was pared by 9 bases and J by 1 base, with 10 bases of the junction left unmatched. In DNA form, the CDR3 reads TGTGCCATCCCGGGAGGGACAGGGATTAACTATGGCTACACCTTC. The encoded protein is CAIPGGTGINYGYTF.

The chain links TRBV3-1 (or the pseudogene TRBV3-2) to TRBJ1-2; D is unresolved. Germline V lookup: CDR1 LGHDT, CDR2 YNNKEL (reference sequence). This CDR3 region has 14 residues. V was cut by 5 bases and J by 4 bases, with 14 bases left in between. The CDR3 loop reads CASSTTDGPYGYTF. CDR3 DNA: TGTGCCAGCAGCACCACAGACGGCCCCTATGGCTACACCTTC.

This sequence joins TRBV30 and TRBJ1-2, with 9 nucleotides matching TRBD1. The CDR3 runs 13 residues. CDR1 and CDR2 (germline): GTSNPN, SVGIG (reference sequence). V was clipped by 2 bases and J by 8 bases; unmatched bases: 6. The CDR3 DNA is TGTGCCTGGAGTACAGGGGGCGCGTTGGGCTACACCTTC. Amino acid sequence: CAWSTGGALGYTF.

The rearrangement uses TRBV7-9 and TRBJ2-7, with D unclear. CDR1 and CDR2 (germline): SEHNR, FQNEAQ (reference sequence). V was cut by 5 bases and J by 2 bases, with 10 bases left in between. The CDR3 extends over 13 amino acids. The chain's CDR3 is CASSVTPPYEQYF. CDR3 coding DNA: TGTGCCAGCAGCGTGACTCCCCCCTACGAGCAGTACTTC.

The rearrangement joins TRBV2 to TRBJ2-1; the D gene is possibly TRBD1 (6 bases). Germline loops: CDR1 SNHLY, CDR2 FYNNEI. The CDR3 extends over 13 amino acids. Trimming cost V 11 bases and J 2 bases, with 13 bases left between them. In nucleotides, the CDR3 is TGTGCCGTCCGGGACAAAACCTACAATGAGCAGTTCTTC. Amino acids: CAVRDKTYNEQFF.

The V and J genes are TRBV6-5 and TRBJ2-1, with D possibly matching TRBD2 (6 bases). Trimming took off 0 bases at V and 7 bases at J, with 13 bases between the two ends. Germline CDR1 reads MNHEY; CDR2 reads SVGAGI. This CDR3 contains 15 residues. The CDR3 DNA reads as TGTGCCAGCAGTTACTCGAAGGCGGGAACGAATGAGCAGTTCTTC. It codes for CASSYSKAGTNEQFF.

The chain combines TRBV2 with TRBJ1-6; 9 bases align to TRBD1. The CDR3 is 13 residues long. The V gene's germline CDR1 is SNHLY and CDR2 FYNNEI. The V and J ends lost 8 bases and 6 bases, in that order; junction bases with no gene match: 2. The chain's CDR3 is CASRDRANSPLHF. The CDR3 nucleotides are TGTGCCAGCCGGGACAGGGCTAATTCACCCCTCCACTTT.

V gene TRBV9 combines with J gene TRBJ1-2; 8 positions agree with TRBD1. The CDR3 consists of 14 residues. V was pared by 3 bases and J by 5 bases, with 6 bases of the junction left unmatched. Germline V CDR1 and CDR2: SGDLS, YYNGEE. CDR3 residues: CASSARTGSYGYTF. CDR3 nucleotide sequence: TGTGCCAGCAGCGCCCGGACAGGGTCTTATGGCTACACCTTC.

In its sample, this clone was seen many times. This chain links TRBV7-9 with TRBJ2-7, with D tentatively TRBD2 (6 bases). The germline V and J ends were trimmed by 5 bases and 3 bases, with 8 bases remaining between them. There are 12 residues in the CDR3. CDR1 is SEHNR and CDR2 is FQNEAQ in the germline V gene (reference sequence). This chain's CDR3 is CASSRLVYEQYF. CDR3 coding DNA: TGTGCCAGCAGCCGACTAGTCTACGAGCAGTACTTC.

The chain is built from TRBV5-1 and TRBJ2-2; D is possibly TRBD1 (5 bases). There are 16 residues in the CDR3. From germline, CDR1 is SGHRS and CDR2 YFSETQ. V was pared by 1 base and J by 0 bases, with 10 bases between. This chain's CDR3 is CASSLIWGANTGELFF. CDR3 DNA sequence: TGCGCCAGCAGCTTGATCTGGGGCGCGAACACCGGGGAGCTGTTTTTT.

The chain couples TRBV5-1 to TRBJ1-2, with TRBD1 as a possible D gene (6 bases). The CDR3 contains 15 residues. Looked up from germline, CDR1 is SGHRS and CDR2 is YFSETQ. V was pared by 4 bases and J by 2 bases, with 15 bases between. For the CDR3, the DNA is TGCGCCAGCAGCCCAGCACCCCAGGGGAACTATGGCTACACCTTC. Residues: CASSPAPQGNYGYTF.

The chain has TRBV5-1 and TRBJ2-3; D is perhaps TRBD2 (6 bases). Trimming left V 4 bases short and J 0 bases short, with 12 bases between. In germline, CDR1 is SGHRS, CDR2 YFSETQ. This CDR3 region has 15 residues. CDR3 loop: CASSGGITSTDTQYF. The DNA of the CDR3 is TGCGCCAGCAGCGGCGGGATAACTAGCACAGATACGCAGTATTTT.

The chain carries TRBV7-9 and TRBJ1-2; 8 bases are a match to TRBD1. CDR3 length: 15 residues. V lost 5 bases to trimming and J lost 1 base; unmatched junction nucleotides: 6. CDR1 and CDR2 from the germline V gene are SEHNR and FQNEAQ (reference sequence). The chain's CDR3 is CASSKTGGVNYGYTF. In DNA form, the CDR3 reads TGTGCCAGCAGCAAAACAGGGGGGGTTAACTATGGCTACACCTTC.

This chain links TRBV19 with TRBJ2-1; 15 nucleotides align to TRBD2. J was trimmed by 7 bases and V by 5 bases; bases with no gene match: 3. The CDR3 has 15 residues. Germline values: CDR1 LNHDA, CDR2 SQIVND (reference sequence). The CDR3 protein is CASSGGTSGRNEQFF. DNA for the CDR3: TGTGCCAGTAGTGGGGGGACTAGCGGGAGGAATGAGCAGTTCTTC. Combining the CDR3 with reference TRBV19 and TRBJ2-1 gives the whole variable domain DGGITQSPKYLFRKEGQNVTLSCEQNLNHDAMYWYRQDPGQGLRLIYYSQIVNDFQKGDIAEGYSVSREKKESFPLTVTSAQKNPTAFYLCASSGGTSGRNEQFFGPGTRLTVL.

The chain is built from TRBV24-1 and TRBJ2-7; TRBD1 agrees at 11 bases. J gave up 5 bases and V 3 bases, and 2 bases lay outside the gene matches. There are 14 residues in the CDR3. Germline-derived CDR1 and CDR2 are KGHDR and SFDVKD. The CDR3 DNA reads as TGTGCCACCAGTGATCGGACAGGGGGCCACGAGCAGTACTTC. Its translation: CATSDRTGGHEQYF.

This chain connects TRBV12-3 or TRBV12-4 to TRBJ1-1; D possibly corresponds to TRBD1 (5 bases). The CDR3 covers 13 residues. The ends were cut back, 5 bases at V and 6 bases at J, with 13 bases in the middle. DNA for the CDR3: TGTGCCAGCAGTCGTACAGGTGCCCCTGAAGCTTTCTTT. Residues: CASSRTGAPEAFF.

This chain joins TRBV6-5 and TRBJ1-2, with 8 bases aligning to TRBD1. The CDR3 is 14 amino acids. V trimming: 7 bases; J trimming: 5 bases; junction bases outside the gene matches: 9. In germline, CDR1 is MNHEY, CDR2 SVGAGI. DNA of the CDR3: TGTGCCAGCACCCAAGGGAGACAGGGGTATGGCTACACCTTC. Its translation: CASTQGRQGYGYTF.

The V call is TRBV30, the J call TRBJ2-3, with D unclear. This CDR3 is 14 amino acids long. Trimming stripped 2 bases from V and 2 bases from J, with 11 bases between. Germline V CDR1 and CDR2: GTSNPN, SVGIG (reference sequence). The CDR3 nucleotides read TGTGCCTGGAGTACACTAACTCCCACAGATACGCAGTATTTT. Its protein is CAWSTLTPTDTQYF.

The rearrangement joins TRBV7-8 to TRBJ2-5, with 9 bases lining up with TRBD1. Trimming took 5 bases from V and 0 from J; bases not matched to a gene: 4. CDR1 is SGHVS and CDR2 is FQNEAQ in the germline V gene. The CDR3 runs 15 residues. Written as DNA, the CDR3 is TGTGCCAGCAGCCAGGACAGGGGAGACCAAGAGACCCAGTACTTC. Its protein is CASSQDRGDQETQYF.

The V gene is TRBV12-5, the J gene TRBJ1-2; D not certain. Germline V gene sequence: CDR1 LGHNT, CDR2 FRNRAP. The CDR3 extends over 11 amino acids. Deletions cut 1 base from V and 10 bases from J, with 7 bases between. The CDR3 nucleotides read TGTGCTAGTGGTTTGGCACGCGACTACACCTTC. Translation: CASGLARDYTF.

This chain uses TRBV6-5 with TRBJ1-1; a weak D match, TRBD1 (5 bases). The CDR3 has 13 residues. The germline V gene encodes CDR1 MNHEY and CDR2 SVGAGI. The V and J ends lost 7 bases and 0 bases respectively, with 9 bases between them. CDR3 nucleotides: TGTGCCAGCAAAGCGACAGTGAACACTGAAGCTTTCTTT. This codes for CASKATVNTEAFF.